Below are 27 T cell receptor beta chains sequenced from a single sample in a study of blood T cell repertoires in COVID-19. The method was immunoSEQ multiplex PCR; TCRdb's version includes in-frame clones alone and lacks a portion of them. The sample lists around 300,000 clones, 80% to 95% occurring once. Material: peripheral blood. These receptors were obtained from a woman between 25 and 40 years old with COVID-19, enrolled during active disease.

The chain is built from TRBV6-5 and TRBJ2-7; 9 positions agree with TRBD2. The junction had 4 bases not matched to a gene; V was cut back by 2 bases and J by 2 bases. This CDR3 spans 15 amino acids. CDR1 MNHEY and CDR2 SVGAGI come from the germline V gene. In DNA, the CDR3 is TGTGCCAGCAGTTACGGGACTAGCTCTGCCTACGAGCAGTACTTC. This gives the protein CASSYGTSSAYEQYF.

The V and J genes are TRBV2 and TRBJ2-3, with no clear D. The V end lost 2 bases, the J end lost 1 base, and 4 bases lay between the germline ends. The CDR3 spans 13 residues. Germline loops: CDR1 SNHLY, CDR2 FYNNEI. The CDR3 nucleotides read TGTGCCAGCAGTGAAACACGCACAGATACGCAGTATTTT. Protein: CASSETRTDTQYF. The full variable domain, completed using reference TRBV2 and TRBJ2-3, is EPEVTQTPSHQVTQMGQEVILRCVPISNHLYFYWYRQILGQKVEFLVSFYNNEISEKSEIFDDQFSVERPDGSNFTLKIRSTKLEDSAMYFCASSETRTDTQYFGPGTRLTVL.

The rearrangement uses TRBV28 and TRBJ1-5; 7 nucleotides agree with TRBD1. The CDR3 extends over 17 amino acids. The germline CDR1 and CDR2 sequences are MDHEN and SYDVKM. V lost 5 bases, J lost 2 bases, and 12 bases stayed unmatched. CDR3 sequence (DNA): TGTGCCAGCAGTCGAAAGCAAACTACAGGGGGCAATCAGCCCCAGCATTTT. It is translated as CASSRKQTTGGNQPQHF. Filled out from reference TRBV28 and TRBJ1-5, the complete variable domain reads DVKVTQSSRYLVKRTGEKVFLECVQDMDHENMFWYRQDPGLGLRLIYFSYDVKMKEKGDIPEGYSVSREKKERFSLILESASTNQTSMYLCASSRKQTTGGNQPQHFGDGTRLSIL.

This chain links TRBV10-1 with TRBJ2-5; 10 bases line up with TRBD1. V trimming: 6 bases; J trimming: 3 bases; junction bases outside the gene matches: 7. The CDR3 totals 15 residues. Germline V gene data show CDR1 as WNHNN and CDR2 as SYGVQD (reference sequence). The DNA for the CDR3 is TGCGCCAGCAGCCCGACAGGGGGCTTGGAAGAGACCCAGTACTTC. Its protein is CASSPTGGLEETQYF.

The count of this clone is one. The chain combines TRBV28 with TRBJ2-2; 8 positions match TRBD2. The CDR3 has 15 amino acids. V lost 5 bases to trimming and J lost 0 bases; unmatched junction nucleotides: 2. Germline CDR1 MDHEN, CDR2 SYDVKM. The CDR3, as DNA: TGTGCCAGCAGTGCTAGCGGGCCGAACACCGGGGAGCTGTTTTTT. Its translation: CASSASGPNTGELFF.

This clone was counted a few times. The chain combines TRBV5-8 with TRBJ2-7; 9 bases align to TRBD1. The CDR3 is made up of 15 amino acids. J gave up 3 bases and V 2 bases, and 6 bases lay outside the gene matches. CDR1 and CDR2 from the germline V gene are SGHTS and YDEGEE. The CDR3 DNA reads as TGTGCCAGCAGCTTAAGGACAGGGGTAGTCTACGAGCAGTACTTC. Amino acid sequence: CASSLRTGVVYEQYF.

The chain employs TRBV12-1 and TRBJ2-7; TRBD2 is the table's D call and was not checked against the DNA. TRBV12-1 is a pseudogene locus. The CDR3 has 15 residues. Here the CDR3 reads CASSRVAGGFYEQYF. In DNA, the CDR3 is TGTGCCAGCAGCAGAGTAGCGGGAGGGTTCTACGAGCAGTACTTC.

The chain couples TRBV28 to TRBJ2-7; 7 bases fit TRBD1. With 6 bases clipped from V and 1 base from J, the junction kept 6 bases outside the gene matches. The germline V gene has CDR1 MDHEN and CDR2 SYDVKM. The CDR3 spans 14 residues. The CDR3 bases are TGTGCCAGCAGGCCCGGGACAGTTTCCTACGAGCAGTACTTC. Amino acid sequence: CASRPGTVSYEQYF.

This chain connects TRBV6-5 to TRBJ1-5, with 9 bases fitting TRBD1. CDR3 size: 13 residues. J was trimmed by 2 bases and V by 11 bases; bases with no gene match: 4. From germline, CDR1 is MNHEY and CDR2 SVGAGI. The CDR3 reads CAVQGARNQPQHF. CDR3 coding DNA: TGTGCCGTACAGGGGGCTCGCAATCAGCCCCAGCATTTT.

This chain links TRBV9 with TRBJ2-5; 10 bases fit TRBD2. There are 16 residues in the CDR3. Germline CDR1 reads SGDLS; CDR2 reads YYNGEE. The J segment lost 5 bases and the V segment lost 4 bases, leaving 11 bases of the junction unmatched. The CDR3 sequence is CASSYGLAVRGETQYF. Here the CDR3 DNA reads TGTGCCAGCAGCTATGGACTAGCGGTCCGGGGGGAGACCCAGTACTTC.

The V gene is TRBV30, the J gene TRBJ2-5, with 10 bases identical to TRBD2. With 1 base clipped from V and 6 bases from J, the junction kept 20 bases outside the gene matches. CDR1 and CDR2 from the germline V gene are GTSNPN and SVGIG (reference sequence). The CDR3 has 19 residues. CDR3 protein: CAWSARPRLSGRAFKTQYF. Written as DNA, the CDR3 is TGTGCCTGGAGTGCGCGACCGAGACTAAGCGGGAGGGCCTTTAAGACCCAGTACTTC.

The rearrangement links TRBV30 to TRBJ2-7; D might be TRBD1 (6 bases). V was pared by 1 base and J by 3 bases, with 13 bases between. The length of the CDR3 is 14 residues. Germline CDR1 reads GTSNPN; CDR2 reads SVGIG (reference sequence). The CDR3 region has the DNA TGTGCCTGGAGTGGCGGACAGCGACGCTACGAGCAGTACTTC. The encoded protein is CAWSGGQRRYEQYF.

The V call is TRBV11-2, the J call TRBJ2-2, with D unclear. The CDR3 is made up of 14 amino acids. V was clipped by 3 bases and J by 4 bases, with 9 bases between them. The germline V gene encodes CDR1 SGHAT and CDR2 FQNNGV. Here the CDR3 DNA reads TGTGCCAGCAGCTTGTCTCGGAGCACCGGGGAGCTGTTTTTT. Protein: CASSLSRSTGELFF.

As regards this clone: Different DNA sequences within this sample yield the same CDR3. The rearrangement uses TRBV4-1 and TRBJ1-5, with 8 bases fitting TRBD1. The CDR3 loop spans 14 amino acids. Unmatched junction bases numbered 1, after V lost 3 bases and J lost 3 bases. Per the germline V gene, CDR1 is MGHRA and CDR2 is YSYEKL. This CDR3 is CASSQGQVNQPQHF. For the CDR3, the DNA is TGCGCCAGCAGCCAGGGACAGGTCAATCAGCCCCAGCATTTT.

Details on this clone: The junction shows a germline mismatch at one end, possibly a read error. The V and J genes are TRBV9 and TRBJ2-7; TRBD2 matches 13 bases. Germline V gives CDR1 SGDLS, CDR2 YYNGEE. CDR3 length equals 16 residues. CDR3 in DNA: TGTGCCAGCAGCGGCGGACTAGCGGGAGTCTCCAACGAGCAGTACTTC. It codes for CASSGGLAGVSNEQYF.

This sequence joins TRBV5-1 and TRBJ2-7, with TRBD2 as a possible D gene (6 bases). CDR1 is SGHRS, CDR2 YFSETQ, per germline. The V end was cut by 4 bases, the J end by 3 bases, with 11 bases between. The CDR3 runs to 13 residues. The CDR3 sequence is CASSVWGDYEQYF. The DNA of the CDR3 is TGCGCCAGCAGCGTTTGGGGGGACTACGAGCAGTACTTC.

In this sample, this clone turned up once. DNA of the CDR3: TGTGCCAGCAGCTTGGAAGGGGGCCCCGGGGAGCTGTTTTTT. Protein: CASSLEGGPGELFF. J is TRBJ2-2 and V is TRBV5-8; 7 nucleotides line up with TRBD1. CDR1 is SGHTS, CDR2 YDEGEE, per germline. The V gene end was trimmed by 0 bases and the J gene end by 6 bases; junction bases not matched to a gene: 2. The CDR3 length is 14 residues.

The chain joins TRBV13 to TRBJ1-1; 8 bases align to TRBD1. The trim removed 5 bases at V and 7 bases at J, leaving 21 bases unmatched. CDR1 and CDR2 (germline): PRHDT, FYEKMQ (reference sequence). The CDR3 is 18 residues long. CDR3 region: CASSRRNRDIRTGGEAFF. CDR3 DNA sequence: TGTGCCAGCAGCCGACGTAACCGGGACATTAGAACAGGGGGTGAAGCTTTCTTT.

This clone was seen more than once but under ten times. This specimen includes other DNA sequences encoding the same CDR3. J is TRBJ1-1 and V is TRBV28, with 8 bases identical to TRBD1. The V gene's germline CDR1 is MDHEN and CDR2 SYDVKM. V was pared by 6 bases and J by 5 bases, with 8 bases of the junction left unmatched. The CDR3 extends over 14 amino acids. CDR3 protein: CASSPGQGTTEAFF. DNA for the CDR3: TGTGCCAGCAGCCCTGGACAGGGAACGACTGAAGCTTTCTTT. Using reference TRBV28 and TRBJ1-1 for the parts outside the CDR3, the full variable domain is DVKVTQSSRYLVKRTGEKVFLECVQDMDHENMFWYRQDPGLGLRLIYFSYDVKMKEKGDIPEGYSVSREKKERFSLILESASTNQTSMYLCASSPGQGTTEAFFGQGTRLTVV.

The chain carries TRBV5-6 and TRBJ1-3; D is uncertain. This CDR3 is 16 amino acids long. V was cut by 0 bases and J by 0 bases, with 10 bases left in between. CDR1 SGHDT and CDR2 YYEEEE come from the germline V gene. This chain's CDR3 is CASSLGLVSSGNTIYF. In DNA, the CDR3 is TGTGCCAGCAGCTTGGGGCTAGTGAGCTCTGGAAACACCATATATTTT.

The genes are TRBV7-2 and TRBJ2-1; TRBD2 matches at 12 bases. With 4 bases clipped from V and 6 bases from J, the junction kept 7 bases outside the gene matches. This CDR3 spans 16 amino acids. Germline CDR1 and CDR2: SGHTA and FQGNSA. The DNA for the CDR3 is TGTGCCAGCAGCTCTGCTAGCGGGAGGGCCTCCAATGAGCAGTTCTTC. Its protein product is CASSSASGRASNEQFF.

This chain joins TRBV5-1 and TRBJ2-7, with TRBD2 as a possible D gene (5 bases). Germline assignment: CDR1 SGHRS and CDR2 YFSETQ. Trimming stripped 4 bases from V and 2 bases from J, with 16 bases between. The CDR3 is 15 residues long. CDR3 DNA: TGCGCCAGCAGCGCGTGGTTCGGGGTAGCCTACGAGCAGTACTTC. Translation gives CASSAWFGVAYEQYF. The variable domain in full, with the rest retrieved from reference TRBV5-1 and TRBJ2-7, is KAGVTQTPRYLIKTRGQQVTLSCSPISGHRSVSWYQQTPGQGLQFLFEYFSETQRNKGNFPGRFSGRQFSNSRSEMNVSTLELGDSALYLCASSAWFGVAYEQYFGPGTRLTVT.

The chain links TRBV6-5 to TRBJ2-4, with D unclear. Trimming removed 5 bases from V and 0 bases from J, with 11 bases in between. Germline V gene lookup returns CDR1 MNHEY and CDR2 SVGAGI. This CDR3 has 15 amino acids. DNA for the CDR3: TGTGCCAGCAGTCGCAAGACTGTAGCCAAAAACATTCAGTACTTC. Its protein product is CASSRKTVAKNIQYF.

The genes are TRBV28 and TRBJ2-7, with D perhaps TRBD2 (5 bases). CDR1 and CDR2 from the germline V gene are MDHEN and SYDVKM. V lost 3 bases and J 6 bases, leaving 15 bases between the germline ends. This CDR3 is 14 amino acids long. This CDR3 reads CASSFVSGGFEQYF. DNA of the CDR3: TGTGCCAGCAGTTTTGTGTCTGGAGGATTCGAGCAGTACTTC. Filled out from reference TRBV28 and TRBJ2-7, the complete variable domain reads DVKVTQSSRYLVKRTGEKVFLECVQDMDHENMFWYRQDPGLGLRLIYFSYDVKMKEKGDIPEGYSVSREKKERFSLILESASTNQTSMYLCASSFVSGGFEQYFGPGTRLTVT.

This chain uses TRBV19 with TRBJ2-3; 10 bases are shared with TRBD2. After removal of 10 bases from V and 2 bases from J, the junction contained 21 bases not matched to a gene. The CDR3 spans 19 residues. Germline CDR1 reads LNHDA; CDR2 reads SQIVND (reference sequence). The CDR3 DNA reads TGTGCCACAGTCCCACGACCTAGCGGGGGCGTTGGGGCCACAGATACGCAGTATTTT. It translates to CATVPRPSGGVGATDTQYF. The variable domain in full, completed from reference TRBV19 and TRBJ2-3, reads DGGITQSPKYLFRKEGQNVTLSCEQNLNHDAMYWYRQDPGQGLRLIYYSQIVNDFQKGDIAEGYSVSREKKESFPLTVTSAQKNPTAFYLCATVPRPSGGVGATDTQYFGPGTRLTVL.

This sequence joins TRBV24-1 and TRBJ1-2, with 8 positions matching TRBD1. CDR3 length equals 13 residues. V dropped 10 bases and J dropped 3; count of bases not matched to a gene: 6. Germline values: CDR1 KGHDR, CDR2 SFDVKD. The CDR3 protein is CATQGTGDYGYTF. The CDR3 DNA follows: TGTGCCACTCAGGGGACAGGAGACTATGGCTACACCTTC.

The chain joins TRBV6-5 to TRBJ2-7, with TRBD1 matching 9 bases. V trimming: 6 bases; J trimming: 2 bases; junction bases outside the gene matches: 5. The CDR3 loop spans 14 amino acids. The germline V gene has CDR1 MNHEY and CDR2 SVGAGI. The CDR3 nucleotides read TGTGCCAGCAGGCTTGGACAGGGGCCCTACGAGCAGTACTTC. It encodes CASRLGQGPYEQYF.